Listed below are T cell receptor beta chains from one sample, sequenced in a study of T cells in Graves' hyperthyroidism and ophthalmopathy. TCRdb fed the multiplex PCR reads into MiXCR, producing one record per CDR3 protein. The sample yields 550,000 to 600,000 distinct CDR3 sequences, 40% to 55% seen once. The source material was peripheral blood or thyroid tissue (not recorded which). These receptors all come from an adult woman with Graves' disease, either hyperthyroidism or ophthalmopathy (not recorded which). Each CDR3 is given with its conserved first and last residue. Fields, in order: V gene, J gene, clone size, CDR3 protein. Some rows mark clone size as missing; the rest say once, few, many or name a class of expanded clone.

V: TRBV7-2; J: TRBJ2-5; size: many; CDR3: CASSLAPWETQYF
V: TRBV7-2; J: TRBJ2-7; size: NA; CDR3: CASSFTSGNPYEQYF
V: TRBV12-3/TRBV12-4; J: TRBJ2-7; size: many; CDR3: CASRFAGDTYEQYF
V: TRBV28; J: TRBJ2-7; size: NA; CDR3: CASSQPTRGRREQYF
V: TRBV11-2; J: TRBJ2-2; size: NA; CDR3: CASSRTGAGTGELFF
V: TRBV4-1; J: TRBJ1-4; size: NA; CDR3: CASSKRGQGAEKLFF
V: TRBV25-1; J: TRBJ1-1; size: few; CDR3: CASSAVGTEAFF
V: TRBV20-1; J: TRBJ2-7; size: many; CDR3: CSAPGSGSRYEQYF
V: TRBV5-1; J: TRBJ2-7; size: many; CDR3: CASSLAGKSYEQYF
V: TRBV10-2; J: TRBJ2-7; size: many; CDR3: CASGWPSSYEQYF
V: TRBV18; J: TRBJ1-6; size: few; CDR3: CASSLAEKGPLHF
V: TRBV6-2/TRBV6-3; J: TRBJ1-1; size: many; CDR3: CASSQTGEAFF
V: TRBV10-1; J: TRBJ2-7; size: many; CDR3: CASSDSSGNSYEQYF
V: TRBV9; J: TRBJ2-5; size: NA; CDR3: CASSLLAGGYQETQYF
V: TRBV5-1; J: TRBJ1-3; size: NA; CDR3: CASSLVTSGGNTIYF
V: TRBV6-1; J: TRBJ2-6; size: many; CDR3: CASIKMGGWFGANVLTF
V: TRBV9; J: TRBJ1-1; size: many; CDR3: CASSANPTRALEAFF
V: TRBV4-1; J: TRBJ2-7; size: many; CDR3: CASSQVGRRSGSGEQYF
V: TRBV25-1; J: TRBJ1-4; size: NA; CDR3: CASSARDPATNEKLFF
V: TRBV28; J: TRBJ2-2; size: NA; CDR3: CASTITGELFF
V: TRBV7-9; J: TRBJ1-2; size: NA; CDR3: CASSPDSAPDYGYTF
V: TRBV20-1; J: TRBJ1-1; size: NA; CDR3: CSAREGGHTEAFF
V: TRBV10-3; J: TRBJ1-6; size: many; CDR3: CAISESENSPLHF
V: TRBV6-1; J: TRBJ1-6; size: many; CDR3: CASSEKAFYLHF
V: TRBV10-3; J: TRBJ2-3; size: few; CDR3: CATSETGMTDTQYF
V: TRBV7-9; J: TRBJ1-2; size: NA; CDR3: CASSPDRDRDGYTF
V: TRBV29-1; J: TRBJ2-5; size: once; CDR3: CSVVEGTQYF
V: TRBV29-1; J: TRBJ1-1; size: once; CDR3: CSVGGGGGAFF
V: TRBV10-3; J: TRBJ1-4; size: many; CDR3: CAISESILDEKLFF
V: TRBV19; J: TRBJ1-5; size: many; CDR3: CASSRGERESNQPQHF
V: TRBV29-1; J: TRBJ1-5; size: NA; CDR3: CSDRFSNQPQHF
V: TRBV4-1; J: TRBJ2-3; size: once; CDR3: CASSQEGLSTDTQYF
V: TRBV29-1; J: TRBJ2-6; size: many; CDR3: CSALEGGRGANVLTF
V: TRBV20-1; J: TRBJ2-2; size: NA; CDR3: CSAFGGIRNTGELFF
V: TRBV7-3; J: TRBJ2-5; size: many; CDR3: CASSFGGGIETQYF
V: TRBV25-1; J: TRBJ1-3; size: many; CDR3: CASSEYLSNTIYF
V: TRBV30; J: TRBJ1-2; size: many; CDR3: CAWRRAYGYTF
V: TRBV5-8; J: TRBJ1-2; size: NA; CDR3: CASSLAGGNGYTF
V: TRBV12-3/TRBV12-4; J: TRBJ2-5; size: once; CDR3: CASSPENNQPQYF
V: TRBV4-3; J: TRBJ2-5; size: few; CDR3: CASSQDGRGETQYF
V: TRBV5-1; J: TRBJ2-2; size: many; CDR3: CASSRNTGELFF
V: TRBV12-3/TRBV12-4; J: TRBJ1-5; size: many; CDR3: CASSLYRGDVQPQHF
V: TRBV10-3; J: TRBJ2-5; size: NA; CDR3: CATQGQGISGANEGTQYF
V: TRBV14; J: TRBJ1-1; size: once; CDR3: CASSNRGAAEAFF
V: TRBV10-3; J: TRBJ1-1; size: NA; CDR3: CAISEEGRGGLNTEAFF
V: TRBV19; J: TRBJ1-1; size: many; CDR3: CASSFEWRGITEAFF
V: TRBV7-9; J: TRBJ2-6; size: NA; CDR3: CASSPTGTTGSGANVLTF
V: TRBV5-1; J: TRBJ1-5; size: NA; CDR3: CASSVDFGQGQHF
V: TRBV4-1; J: TRBJ2-7; size: many; CDR3: CASSQGGLLYREQYF
V: TRBV19; J: TRBJ1-6; size: NA; CDR3: CASSPDSPLHF
V: TRBV5-1; J: TRBJ2-6; size: many; CDR3: CASSRAASGANVLTF
V: TRBV12-3/TRBV12-4; J: TRBJ1-2; size: many; CDR3: CASSFRRGRGYGYTF
V: TRBV10-3; J: TRBJ2-5; size: NA; CDR3: CAISETESQETQYF
V: TRBV18; J: TRBJ1-2; size: few; CDR3: CASSPWDSDVNYGYTF